The source of this TCR beta chain is a study of shared clonotypes between healthy human individuals. Findings and caveats of the study: It was the non-shared clonotypes that had lower generation probabilities than clonotypes shared by all four donors.

On this clone: Antigen specificity is unknown. Other DNA sequences in this specimen translate into the identical CDR3.

Germline CDR1 SNHLY, CDR2 FYNNEI. CDR3 length: 14 amino acids. The J segment lost 2 bases and the V segment lost 2 bases, leaving 2 bases of the junction unmatched. The protocol was immunoSEQ multiplex PCR, while the TCRdb copy is restricted to in-frame clones and leaves out a portion. Of around 2.5 million clones in the sample, roughly 93% were seen once. The sample taken for sequencing was naive CD4+ T cells from PBMCs. Subset denoted: CD45RA+ positively selected. The gene calls are TRBV2 and TRBJ2-7, with 8 bases that match TRBD1. This receptor was identified in a man aged 18 to 29 in good health. Some clones in this sample may be carry-over from other donors' samples. As DNA, the CDR3 is TGTGCCAGCAGTGAACAGGGGGCCCCCTACGAGCAGTACTTC. Its protein is CASSEQGAPYEQYF.